The source of this TCR beta chain is a study of cytomegalovirus exposure and HLA in healthy donors. Study as a whole: The study's early data release held about 85 million unique TCRs from HLA-typed donors. Findings of the study overall: Excluded: some indistinguishable V segments such as TRBV6-2 and TRBV6-3. Later analysis revealed greater clonal expansion in HLA-associated TCR beta chains than in equally common others. A prior analysis recorded that most TCR beta V segments were productive about 87% or about 30% of the time.

The PCR used 60 Vbeta and 13 Jbeta primers. Sequencing was performed with immunoSEQ multiplex PCR; in TCRdb, only in-frame clones are kept and a portion is missing. Seen here are some 130,000 clones, about 73% observed once, and the top ten hold nearly 6%. Comments on this clone: The target antigen is unknown.

This CDR3 spans 14 amino acids. Germline lookup yields CDR1 SGHTA and CDR2 FQGNSA. The origin of this receptor is a woman aged 50 to 60 in good health and CMV-seropositive. The genes are TRBV7-2 and TRBJ2-5; 8 nucleotides agree with TRBD1. The end of the DNA aligns better with TRBJ2-7, so the J call may be wrong. The sequenced sample consisted of PBMCs. CDR3 nucleotides: TGTGCCAGCAGCCCACAGGGGGGACCCTACGAGCAGTACTTC. It is translated as CASSPQGGPYEQYF.